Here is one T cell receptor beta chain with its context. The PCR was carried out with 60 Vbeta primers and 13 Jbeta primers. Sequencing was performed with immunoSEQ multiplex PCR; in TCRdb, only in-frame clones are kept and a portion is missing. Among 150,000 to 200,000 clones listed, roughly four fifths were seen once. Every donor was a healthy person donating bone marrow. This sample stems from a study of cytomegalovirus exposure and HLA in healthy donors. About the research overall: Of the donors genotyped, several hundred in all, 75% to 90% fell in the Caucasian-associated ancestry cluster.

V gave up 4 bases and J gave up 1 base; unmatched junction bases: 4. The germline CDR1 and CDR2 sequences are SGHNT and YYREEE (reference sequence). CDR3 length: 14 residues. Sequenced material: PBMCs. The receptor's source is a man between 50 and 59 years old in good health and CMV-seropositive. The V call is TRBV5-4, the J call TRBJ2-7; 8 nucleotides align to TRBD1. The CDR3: CASSGRDRSYEQYF. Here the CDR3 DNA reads TGTGCCAGCAGCGGACGGGACAGGTCCTACGAGCAGTACTTC. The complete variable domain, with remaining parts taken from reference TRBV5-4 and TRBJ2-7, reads ETGVTQSPTHLIKTRGQQVTLRCSSQSGHNTVSWYQQALGQGPQFIFQYYREEENGRGNFPPRFSGLQFPNYSSELNVNALELDDSALYLCASSGRDRSYEQYFGPGTRLTVT.